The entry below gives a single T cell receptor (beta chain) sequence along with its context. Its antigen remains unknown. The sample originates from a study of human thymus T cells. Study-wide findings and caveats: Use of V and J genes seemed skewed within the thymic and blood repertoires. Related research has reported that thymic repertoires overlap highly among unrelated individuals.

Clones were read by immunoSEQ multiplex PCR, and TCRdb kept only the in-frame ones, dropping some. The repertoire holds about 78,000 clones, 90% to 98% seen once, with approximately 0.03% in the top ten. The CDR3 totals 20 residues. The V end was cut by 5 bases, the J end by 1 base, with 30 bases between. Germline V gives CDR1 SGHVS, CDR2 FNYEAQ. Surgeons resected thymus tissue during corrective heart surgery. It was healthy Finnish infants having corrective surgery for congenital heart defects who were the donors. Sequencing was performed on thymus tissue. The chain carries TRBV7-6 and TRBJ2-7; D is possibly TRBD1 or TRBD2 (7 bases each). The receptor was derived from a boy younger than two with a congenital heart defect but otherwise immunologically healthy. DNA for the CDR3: TGTGCCAGCAGCCTCGGAGGGGGCTTGCGGGAGAGGAGTTTGTCCTACGAGCAGTACTTC. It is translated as CASSLGGGLRERSLSYEQYF.